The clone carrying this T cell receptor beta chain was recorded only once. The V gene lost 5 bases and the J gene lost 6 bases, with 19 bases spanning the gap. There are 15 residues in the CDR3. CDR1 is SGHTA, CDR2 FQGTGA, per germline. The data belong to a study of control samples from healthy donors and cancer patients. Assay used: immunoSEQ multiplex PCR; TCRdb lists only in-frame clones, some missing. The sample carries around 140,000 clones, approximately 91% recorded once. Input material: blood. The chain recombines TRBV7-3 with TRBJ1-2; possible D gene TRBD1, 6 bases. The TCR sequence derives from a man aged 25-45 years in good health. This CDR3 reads CASSPGERAEDGYTF. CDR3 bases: TGTGCCAGCAGCCCAGGGGAACGGGCGGAGGATGGCTACACCTTC.